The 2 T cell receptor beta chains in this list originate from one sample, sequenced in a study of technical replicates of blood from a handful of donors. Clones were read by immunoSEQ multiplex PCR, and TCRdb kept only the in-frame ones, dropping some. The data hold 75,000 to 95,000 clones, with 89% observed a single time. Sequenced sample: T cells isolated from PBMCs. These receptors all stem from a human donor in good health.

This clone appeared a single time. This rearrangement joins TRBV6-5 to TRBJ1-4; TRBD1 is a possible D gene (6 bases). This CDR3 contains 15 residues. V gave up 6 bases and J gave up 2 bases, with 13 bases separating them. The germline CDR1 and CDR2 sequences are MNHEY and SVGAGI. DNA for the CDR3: TGTGCCAGCAGGCCTGATACAGGGACTAATGAAAAACTGTTTTTT. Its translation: CASRPDTGTNEKLFF.

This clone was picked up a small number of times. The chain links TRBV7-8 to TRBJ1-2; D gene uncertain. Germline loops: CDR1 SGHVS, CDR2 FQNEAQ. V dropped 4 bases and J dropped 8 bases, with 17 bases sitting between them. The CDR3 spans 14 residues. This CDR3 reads CASSSTQGVEGYTF. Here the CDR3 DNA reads TGTGCCAGCAGCTCTACCCAAGGAGTGGAGGGCTACACCTTC.